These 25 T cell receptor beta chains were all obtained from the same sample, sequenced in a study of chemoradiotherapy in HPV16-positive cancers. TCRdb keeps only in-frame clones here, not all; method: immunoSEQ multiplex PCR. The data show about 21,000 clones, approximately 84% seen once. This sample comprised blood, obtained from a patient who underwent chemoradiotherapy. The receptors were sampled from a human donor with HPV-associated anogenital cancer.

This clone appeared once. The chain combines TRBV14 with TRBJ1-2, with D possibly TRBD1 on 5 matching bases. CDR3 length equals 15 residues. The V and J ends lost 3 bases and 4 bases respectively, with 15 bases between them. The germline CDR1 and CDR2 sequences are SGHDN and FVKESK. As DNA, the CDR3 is TGTGCCAGCAGCCACGACCGTCTTGACAGCTATGGCTACACCTTC. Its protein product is CASSHDRLDSYGYTF. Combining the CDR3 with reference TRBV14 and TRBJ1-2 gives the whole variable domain EAGVTQFPSHSVIEKGQTVTLRCDPISGHDNLYWYRRVMGKEIKFLLHFVKESKQDESGMPNNRFLAERTGGTYSTLKVQPAELEDSGVYFCASSHDRLDSYGYTFGSGTRLTVV.

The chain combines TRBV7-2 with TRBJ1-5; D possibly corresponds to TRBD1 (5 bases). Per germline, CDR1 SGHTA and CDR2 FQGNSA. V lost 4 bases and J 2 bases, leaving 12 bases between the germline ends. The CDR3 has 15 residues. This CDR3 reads CASSSSRDGNQPQHF. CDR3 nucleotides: TGTGCCAGCAGCTCCTCCAGGGACGGCAATCAGCCCCAGCATTTT.

The CDR3 bases are TGTGCCAGCAGTTCGGGACAGGGGGGTTTGGGCGAAAAACTGTTTTTT. It translates to CASSSGQGGLGEKLFF. This sequence joins TRBV5-4 and TRBJ1-4, with TRBD1 identical over 11 bases. This CDR3 comprises 16 residues. Germline values: CDR1 SGHNT, CDR2 YYREEE (reference sequence). J lost 8 bases, V lost 5 bases, and 11 bases had no gene match. The full variable domain, with the rest looked up from reference TRBV5-4 and TRBJ1-4, is ETGVTQSPTHLIKTRGQQVTLRCSSQSGHNTVSWYQQALGQGPQFIFQYYREEENGRGNFPPRFSGLQFPNYSSELNVNALELDDSALYLCASSSGQGGLGEKLFFGSGTQLSVL.

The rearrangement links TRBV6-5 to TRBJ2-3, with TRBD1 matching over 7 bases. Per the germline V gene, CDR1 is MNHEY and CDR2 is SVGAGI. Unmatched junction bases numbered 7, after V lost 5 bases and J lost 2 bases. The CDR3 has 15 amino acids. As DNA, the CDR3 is TGTGCCAGCAGTCCTTCGGGACAGATCACAGATACGCAGTATTTT. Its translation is CASSPSGQITDTQYF.

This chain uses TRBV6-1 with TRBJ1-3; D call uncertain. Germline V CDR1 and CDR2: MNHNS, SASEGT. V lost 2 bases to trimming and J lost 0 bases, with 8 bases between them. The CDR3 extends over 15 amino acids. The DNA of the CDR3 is TGTGCCAGCAGTGAATATAGGGACTCTGGAAACACCATATATTTT. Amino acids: CASSEYRDSGNTIYF.

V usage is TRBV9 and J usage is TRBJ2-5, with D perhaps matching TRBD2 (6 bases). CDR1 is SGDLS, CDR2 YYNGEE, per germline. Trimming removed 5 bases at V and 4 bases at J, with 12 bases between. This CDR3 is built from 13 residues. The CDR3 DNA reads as TGTGCCAGCAGTCCGGGGGTCGGAGAGACCCAGTACTTC. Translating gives CASSPGVGETQYF.

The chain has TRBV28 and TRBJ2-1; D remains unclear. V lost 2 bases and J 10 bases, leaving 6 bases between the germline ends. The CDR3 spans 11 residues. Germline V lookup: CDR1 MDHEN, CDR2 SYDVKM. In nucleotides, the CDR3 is TGTGCCAGCAGTTTACTAGGGGAGCAGTTCTTC. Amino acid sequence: CASSLLGEQFF.

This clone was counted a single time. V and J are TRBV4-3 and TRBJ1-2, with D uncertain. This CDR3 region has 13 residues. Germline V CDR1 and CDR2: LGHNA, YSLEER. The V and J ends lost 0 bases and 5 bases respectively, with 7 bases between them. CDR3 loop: CASSQERAYGYTF. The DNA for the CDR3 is TGCGCCAGCAGCCAAGAACGGGCGTATGGCTACACCTTC.

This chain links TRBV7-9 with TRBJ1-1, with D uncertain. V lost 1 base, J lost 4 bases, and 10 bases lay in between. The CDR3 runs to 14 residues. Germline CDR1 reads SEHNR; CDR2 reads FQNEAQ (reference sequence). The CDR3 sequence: CASSLGGLGTEAFF. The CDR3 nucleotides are TGTGCCAGCAGCTTAGGCGGATTGGGCACTGAAGCTTTCTTT.

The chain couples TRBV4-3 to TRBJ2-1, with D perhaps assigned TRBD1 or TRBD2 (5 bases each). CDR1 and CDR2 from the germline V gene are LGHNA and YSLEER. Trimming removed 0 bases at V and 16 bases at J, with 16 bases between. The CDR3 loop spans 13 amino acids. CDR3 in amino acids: CASSQDRGYLRFF. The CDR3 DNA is TGCGCCAGCAGCCAAGATCGGGGCTATCTCCGTTTCTTC.

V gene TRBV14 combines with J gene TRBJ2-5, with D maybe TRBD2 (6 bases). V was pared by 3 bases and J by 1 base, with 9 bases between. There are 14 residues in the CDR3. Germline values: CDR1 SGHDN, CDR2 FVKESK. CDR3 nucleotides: TGTGCCAGCAGCCATGGAGGGATCCAAGAGACCCAGTACTTC. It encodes CASSHGGIQETQYF.

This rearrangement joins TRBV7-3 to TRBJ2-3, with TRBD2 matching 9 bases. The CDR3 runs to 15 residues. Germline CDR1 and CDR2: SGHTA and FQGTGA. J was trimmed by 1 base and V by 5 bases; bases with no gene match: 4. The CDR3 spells CASSGLAYRTDTQYF. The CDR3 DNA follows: TGTGCCAGCAGCGGACTAGCGTATCGCACAGATACGCAGTATTTT.

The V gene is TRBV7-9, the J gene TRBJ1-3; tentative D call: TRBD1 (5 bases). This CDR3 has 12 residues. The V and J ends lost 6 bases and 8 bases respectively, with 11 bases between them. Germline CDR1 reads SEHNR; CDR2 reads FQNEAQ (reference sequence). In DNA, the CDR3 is TGTGCCAGCAGGCGAGGGGAGGACACCATATATTTT. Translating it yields CASRRGEDTIYF.

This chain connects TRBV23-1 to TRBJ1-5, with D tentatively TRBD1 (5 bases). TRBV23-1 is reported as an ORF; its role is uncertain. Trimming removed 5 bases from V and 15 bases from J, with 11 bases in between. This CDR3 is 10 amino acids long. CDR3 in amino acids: CASSAGHPHF. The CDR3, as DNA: TGCGCCAGCAGTGCCGGACATCCGCATTTT.

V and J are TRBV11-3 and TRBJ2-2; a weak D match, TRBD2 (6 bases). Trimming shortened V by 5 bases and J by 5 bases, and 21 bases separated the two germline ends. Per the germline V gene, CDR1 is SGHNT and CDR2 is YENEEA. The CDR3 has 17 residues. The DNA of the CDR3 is TGTGCCAGCAGCCTCCACCTTGGCGGGAAGGTGACCGGGGAGCTGTTTTTT. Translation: CASSLHLGGKVTGELFF. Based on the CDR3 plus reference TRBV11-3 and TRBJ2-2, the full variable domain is EAGVVQSPRYKIIEKKQPVAFWCNPISGHNTLYWYLQNLGQGPELLIRYENEEAVDDSQLPKDRFSAERLKGVDSTLKIQPAELGDSAVYLCASSLHLGGKVTGELFFGEGSRLTVL.

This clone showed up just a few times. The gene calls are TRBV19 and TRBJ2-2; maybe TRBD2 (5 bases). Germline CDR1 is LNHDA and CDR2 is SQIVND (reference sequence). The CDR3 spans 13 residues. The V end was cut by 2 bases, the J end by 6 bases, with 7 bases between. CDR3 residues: CASSIKRAGELFF. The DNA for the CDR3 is TGTGCCAGTAGTATAAAGAGGGCCGGGGAGCTGTTTTTT.

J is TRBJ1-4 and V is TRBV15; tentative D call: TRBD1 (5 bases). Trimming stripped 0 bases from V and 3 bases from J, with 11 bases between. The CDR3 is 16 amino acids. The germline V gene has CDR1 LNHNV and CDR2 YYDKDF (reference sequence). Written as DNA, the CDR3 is TGTGCCACCAGCAGAGAGCAGGGCTTAGCTAATGAAAAACTGTTTTTT. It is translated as CATSREQGLANEKLFF.

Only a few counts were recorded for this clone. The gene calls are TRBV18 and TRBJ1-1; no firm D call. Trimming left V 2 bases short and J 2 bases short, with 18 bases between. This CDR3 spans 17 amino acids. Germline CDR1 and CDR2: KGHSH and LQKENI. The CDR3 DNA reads TGTGCCAGCTCACCAGGGGAACCCAAAGTCTTAAACACTGAAGCTTTCTTT. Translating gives CASSPGEPKVLNTEAFF.

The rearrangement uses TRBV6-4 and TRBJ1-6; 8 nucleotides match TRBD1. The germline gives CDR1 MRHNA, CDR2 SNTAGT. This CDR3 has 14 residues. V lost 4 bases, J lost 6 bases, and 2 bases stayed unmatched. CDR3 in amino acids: CASSGGQANSPLHF. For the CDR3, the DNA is TGTGCCAGCAGTGGGGGACAGGCTAATTCACCCCTCCACTTT.

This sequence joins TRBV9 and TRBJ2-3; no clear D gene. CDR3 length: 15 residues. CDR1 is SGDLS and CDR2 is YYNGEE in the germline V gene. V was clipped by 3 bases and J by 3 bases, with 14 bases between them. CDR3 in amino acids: CASSETVTPTDTQYF. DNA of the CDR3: TGTGCCAGCAGCGAAACAGTAACTCCGACAGATACGCAGTATTTT.

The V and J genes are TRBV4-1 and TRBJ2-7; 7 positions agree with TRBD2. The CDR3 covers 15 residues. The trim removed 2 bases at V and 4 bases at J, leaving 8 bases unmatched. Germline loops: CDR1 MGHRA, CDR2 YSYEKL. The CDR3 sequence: CASSQTSGRAYEQYF. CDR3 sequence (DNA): TGCGCCAGCAGCCAAACGAGTGGGAGGGCTTACGAGCAGTACTTC.

The CDR3 reads CASSIPPGRYSGNTIYF. The DNA for the CDR3 is TGTGCCAGTAGTATTCCGCCTGGGCGCTACTCTGGAAACACCATATATTTT. V gene TRBV19 combines with J gene TRBJ1-3; D is uncertain. This CDR3 is 17 amino acids long. Trimming took off 3 bases at V and 0 bases at J, with 15 bases between the two ends. Per the germline V gene, CDR1 is LNHDA and CDR2 is SQIVND (reference sequence).

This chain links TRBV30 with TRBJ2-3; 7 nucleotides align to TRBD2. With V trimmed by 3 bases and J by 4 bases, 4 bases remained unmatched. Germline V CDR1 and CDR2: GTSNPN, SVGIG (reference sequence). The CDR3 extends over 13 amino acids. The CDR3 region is CAWSAGAADTQYF. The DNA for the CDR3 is TGTGCCTGGAGCGCGGGAGCCGCAGATACGCAGTATTTT.

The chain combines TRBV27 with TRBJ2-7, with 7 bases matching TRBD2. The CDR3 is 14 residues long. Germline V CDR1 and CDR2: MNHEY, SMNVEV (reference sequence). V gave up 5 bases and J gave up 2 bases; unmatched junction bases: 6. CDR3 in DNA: TGTGCCAGCAGTCCCAGCGGGGAAGCCTACGAGCAGTACTTC. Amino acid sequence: CASSPSGEAYEQYF.

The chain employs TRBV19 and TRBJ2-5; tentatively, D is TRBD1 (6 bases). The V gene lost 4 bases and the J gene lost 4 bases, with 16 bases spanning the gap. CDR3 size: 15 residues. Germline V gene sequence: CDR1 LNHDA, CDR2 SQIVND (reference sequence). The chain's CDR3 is CASSNRRGPLETQYF. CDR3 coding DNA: TGTGCCAGTAGTAACCGCAGGGGACCCCTAGAGACCCAGTACTTC.